This is a list of T cell receptor beta chains from one sample in a study of T cell clones after liver transplantation. TCRdb's copy holds only in-frame clones and misses some; the assay was immunoSEQ multiplex PCR. The table shows 75,000 to 95,000 clones, with approximately 82% occurring only once. The starting material was CD4+ T cells from blood, obtained at the 22-month timepoint. The receptors were gathered from a human patient who received a liver transplant. T cells may partly derive from the graft donor. CDR3s include the opening cysteine and the closing phenylalanine or tryptophan. The D gene is left open where the match is weak. Part of the rows lack a size; the others show once, few, many or a class for expanded clones.

V gene	D gene	J gene	clone size	CDR3 protein	CDR3 DNA
TRBV7-8	-	TRBJ2-7	-	CASLRGGFGSYEQYF	TGTGCCAGCTTGAGGGGGGGTTTCGGGTCCTACGAGCAGTACTTC
TRBV5-4	-	TRBJ1-1	-	CASSLGFATGGTEAFF	TGTGCCAGCAGCTTGGGCTTTGCGACAGGCGGGACTGAAGCTTTCTTT
TRBV4-2	-	TRBJ2-3	-	CASSPSGGSTDTQYF	TGTGCCAGCAGCCCCAGTGGGGGTTCAACAGATACGCAGTATTTT
TRBV28	TRBD2	TRBJ2-1	-	CASSSERERNEQFF	TGTGCCAGCAGTTCCGAGCGGGAGAGGAATGAGCAGTTCTTC
TRBV4-2	-	TRBJ1-1	-	CASSQEGQGNTEAFF	TGTGCCAGCAGCCAAGAAGGGCAGGGGAACACTGAAGCTTTCTTT
TRBV2	-	TRBJ2-7	-	CASSELGGSQGASVKQYF	TGTGCCAGCAGTGAACTGGGGGGCAGCCAGGGTGCTAGTGTAAAGCAGTACTTC
TRBV7-3	-	TRBJ2-6	-	CASSLRGSQTGANVLTF	TGTGCCAGCAGCTTAAGGGGATCGCAGACTGGGGCCAACGTCCTGACTTTC
TRBV29-1	TRBD1	TRBJ2-5	-	CSVEGTGLETQYF	TGCAGCGTTGAAGGGACAGGGCTAGAGACCCAGTACTTC
TRBV19	TRBD2	TRBJ2-2	-	CASSRSGRNTGELFF	TGTGCCAGTAGCAGGAGCGGGAGGAACACCGGGGAGCTGTTTTTT
TRBV29-1	TRBD2	TRBJ2-3	-	CSVGGLGTDTQYF	TGCAGCGTTGGTGGACTAGGCACAGATACGCAGTATTTT
TRBV28	TRBD1	TRBJ2-1	-	CASSLFTSPRQGEFF	TGTGCCAGCAGTTTGTTTACCAGTCCGCGTCAGGGGGAGTTCTTC
TRBV6-4	-	TRBJ2-7	few	CASSDSPGDKASRTCLRYEQYF	TGTGCCAGCAGTGACTCTCCAGGGGACAAGGCTTCCCGGACCTGTTTACGATACGAGCAGTACTTC